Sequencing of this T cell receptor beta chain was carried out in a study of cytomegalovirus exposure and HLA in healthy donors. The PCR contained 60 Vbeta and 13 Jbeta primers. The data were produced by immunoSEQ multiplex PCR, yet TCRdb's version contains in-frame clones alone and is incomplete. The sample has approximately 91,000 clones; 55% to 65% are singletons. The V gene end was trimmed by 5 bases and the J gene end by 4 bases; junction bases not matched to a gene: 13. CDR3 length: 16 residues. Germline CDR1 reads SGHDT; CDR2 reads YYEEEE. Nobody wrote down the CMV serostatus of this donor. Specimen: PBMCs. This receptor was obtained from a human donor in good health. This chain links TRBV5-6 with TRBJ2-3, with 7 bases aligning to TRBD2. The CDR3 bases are TGTGCCAGCAGTCCCGGGGGGATGTATTACGCAGATACGCAGTATTTT. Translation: CASSPGGMYYADTQYF.